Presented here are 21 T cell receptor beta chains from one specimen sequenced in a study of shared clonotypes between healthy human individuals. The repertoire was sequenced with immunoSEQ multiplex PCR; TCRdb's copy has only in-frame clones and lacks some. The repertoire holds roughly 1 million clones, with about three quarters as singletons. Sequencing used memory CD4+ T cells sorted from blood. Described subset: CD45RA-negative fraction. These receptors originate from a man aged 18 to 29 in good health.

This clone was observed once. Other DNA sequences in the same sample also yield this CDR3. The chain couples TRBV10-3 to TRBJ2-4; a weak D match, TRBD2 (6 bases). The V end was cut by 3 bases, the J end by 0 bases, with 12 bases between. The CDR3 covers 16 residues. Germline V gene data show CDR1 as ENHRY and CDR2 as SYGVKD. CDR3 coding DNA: TGTGCCATCAGTGAATCGGGACTGTTAGCCAAAAACATTCAGTACTTC. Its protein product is CAISESGLLAKNIQYF.

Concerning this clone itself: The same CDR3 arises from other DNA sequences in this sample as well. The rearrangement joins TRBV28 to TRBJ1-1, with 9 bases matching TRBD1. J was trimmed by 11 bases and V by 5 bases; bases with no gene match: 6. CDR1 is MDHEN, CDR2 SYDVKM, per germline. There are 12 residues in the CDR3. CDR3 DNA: TGTGCCAGCAGTGTGACAGGACAGGGGGCTTTCTTT. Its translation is CASSVTGQGAFF.

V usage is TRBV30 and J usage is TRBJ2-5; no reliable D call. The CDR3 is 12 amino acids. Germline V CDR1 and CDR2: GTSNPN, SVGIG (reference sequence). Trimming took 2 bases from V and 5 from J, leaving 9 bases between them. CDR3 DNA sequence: TGTGCCTGGAGTTCGGAGAGGGAGACCCAGTACTTC. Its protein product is CAWSSERETQYF.

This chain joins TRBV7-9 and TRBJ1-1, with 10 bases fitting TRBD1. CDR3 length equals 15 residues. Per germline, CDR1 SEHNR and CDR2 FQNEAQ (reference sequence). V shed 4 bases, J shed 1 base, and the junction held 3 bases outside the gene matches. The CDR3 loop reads CASSSGQGWNTEAFF. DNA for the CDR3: TGTGCCAGCAGCTCGGGACAGGGGTGGAACACTGAAGCTTTCTTT.

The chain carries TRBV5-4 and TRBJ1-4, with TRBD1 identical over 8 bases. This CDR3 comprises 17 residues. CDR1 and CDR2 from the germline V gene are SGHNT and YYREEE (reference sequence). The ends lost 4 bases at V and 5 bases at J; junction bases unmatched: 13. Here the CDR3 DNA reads TGTGCCAGCAGCCTCGGGACAGGTGGACTAGAAAATGAAAAACTGTTTTTT. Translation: CASSLGTGGLENEKLFF.

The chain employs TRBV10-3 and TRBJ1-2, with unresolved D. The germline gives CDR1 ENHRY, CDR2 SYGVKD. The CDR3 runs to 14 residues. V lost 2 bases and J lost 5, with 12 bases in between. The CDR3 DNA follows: TGTGCCATCAGTGAGAAACAAGTAGAGTATGGCTACACCTTC. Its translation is CAISEKQVEYGYTF.

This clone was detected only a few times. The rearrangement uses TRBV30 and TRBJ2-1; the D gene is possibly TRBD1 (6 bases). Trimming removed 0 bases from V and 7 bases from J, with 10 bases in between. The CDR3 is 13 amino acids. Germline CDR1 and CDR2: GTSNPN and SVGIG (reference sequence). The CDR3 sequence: CAWSVHRENEQFF. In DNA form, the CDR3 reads TGTGCCTGGAGTGTCCACAGGGAGAATGAGCAGTTCTTC.

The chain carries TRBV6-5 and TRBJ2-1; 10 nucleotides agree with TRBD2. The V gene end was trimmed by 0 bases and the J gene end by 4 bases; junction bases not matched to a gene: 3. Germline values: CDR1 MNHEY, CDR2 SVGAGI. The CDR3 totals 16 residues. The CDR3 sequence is CASSYSASGGYNEQFF. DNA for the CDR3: TGTGCCAGCAGTTACTCGGCTAGCGGGGGTTACAATGAGCAGTTCTTC.

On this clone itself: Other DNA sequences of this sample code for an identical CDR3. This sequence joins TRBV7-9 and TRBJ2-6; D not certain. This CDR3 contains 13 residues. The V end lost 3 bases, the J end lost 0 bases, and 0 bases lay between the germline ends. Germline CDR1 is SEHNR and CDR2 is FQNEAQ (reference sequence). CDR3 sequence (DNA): TGTGCCAGCAGCTTCTCTGGGGCCAACGTCCTGACTTTC. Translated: CASSFSGANVLTF. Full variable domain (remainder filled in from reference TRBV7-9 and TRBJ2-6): DTGVSQNPRHKITKRGQNVTFRCDPISEHNRLYWYRQTLGQGPEFLTYFQNEAQLEKSRLLSDRFSAERPKGSFSTLEIQRTEQGDSAMYLCASSFSGANVLTFGAGSRLTVL.

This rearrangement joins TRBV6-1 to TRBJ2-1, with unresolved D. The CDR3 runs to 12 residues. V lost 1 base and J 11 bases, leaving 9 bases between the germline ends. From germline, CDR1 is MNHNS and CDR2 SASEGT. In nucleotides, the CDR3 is TGTGCCAGCAGTGAAGGGGGTGTAAAGCAGTTCTTC. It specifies CASSEGGVKQFF.

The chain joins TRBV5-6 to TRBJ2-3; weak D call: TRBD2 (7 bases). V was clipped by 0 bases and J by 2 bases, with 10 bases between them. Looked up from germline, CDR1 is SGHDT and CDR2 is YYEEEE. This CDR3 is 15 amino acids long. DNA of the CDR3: TGTGCCAGCAGCTTGGAGGGGGACTACACAGATACGCAGTATTTT. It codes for CASSLEGDYTDTQYF.

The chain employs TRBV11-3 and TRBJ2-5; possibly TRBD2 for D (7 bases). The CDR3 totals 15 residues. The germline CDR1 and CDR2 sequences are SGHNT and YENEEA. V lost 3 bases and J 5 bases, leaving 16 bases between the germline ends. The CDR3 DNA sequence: TGTGCCAGCAGCTTTGGCGCGGGGGCAGCTGAGACCCAGTACTTC. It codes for CASSFGAGAAETQYF.

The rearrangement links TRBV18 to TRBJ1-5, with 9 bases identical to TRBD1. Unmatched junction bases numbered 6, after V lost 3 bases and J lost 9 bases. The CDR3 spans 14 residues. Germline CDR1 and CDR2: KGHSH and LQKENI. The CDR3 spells CASSPLGQGGPQHF. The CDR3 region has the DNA TGTGCCAGCTCACCCCTGGGACAGGGAGGGCCCCAGCATTTT.

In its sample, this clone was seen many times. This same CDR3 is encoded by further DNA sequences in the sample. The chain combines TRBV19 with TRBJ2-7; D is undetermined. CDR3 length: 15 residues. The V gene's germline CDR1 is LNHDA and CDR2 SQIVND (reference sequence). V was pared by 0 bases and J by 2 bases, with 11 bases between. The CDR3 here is CASSIDPSRTYEQYF. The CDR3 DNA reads TGTGCCAGTAGTATAGATCCCAGCCGGACCTACGAGCAGTACTTC.

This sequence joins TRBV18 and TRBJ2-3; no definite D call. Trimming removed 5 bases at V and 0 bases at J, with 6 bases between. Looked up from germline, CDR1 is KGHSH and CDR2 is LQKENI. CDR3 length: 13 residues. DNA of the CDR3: TGTGCCAGCTCATCTGGGAGCACAGATACGCAGTATTTT. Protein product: CASSSGSTDTQYF.

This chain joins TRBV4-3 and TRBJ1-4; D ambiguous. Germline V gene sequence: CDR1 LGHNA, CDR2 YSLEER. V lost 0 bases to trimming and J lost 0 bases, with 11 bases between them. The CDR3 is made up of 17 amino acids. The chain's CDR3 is CASSQDGQPATNEKLFF. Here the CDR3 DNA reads TGCGCCAGCAGCCAAGATGGGCAGCCTGCAACTAATGAAAAACTGTTTTTT.

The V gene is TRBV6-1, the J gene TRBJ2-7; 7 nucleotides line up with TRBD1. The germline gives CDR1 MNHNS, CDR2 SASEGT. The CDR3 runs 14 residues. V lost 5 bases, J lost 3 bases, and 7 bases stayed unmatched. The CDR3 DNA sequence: TGTGCCAGCAGTCGACAGGGACACTACTACGAGCAGTACTTC. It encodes CASSRQGHYYEQYF.

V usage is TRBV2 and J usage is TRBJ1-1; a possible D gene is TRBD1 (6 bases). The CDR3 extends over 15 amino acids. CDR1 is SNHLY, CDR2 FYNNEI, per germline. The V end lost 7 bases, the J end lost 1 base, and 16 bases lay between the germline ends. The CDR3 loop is CASTPREGGNTEAFF. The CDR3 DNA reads TGTGCCAGCACCCCCCGGGAGGGGGGGAACACTGAAGCTTTCTTT.

This CDR3 is CASRVTGSDTQYF. The CDR3 coding sequence is TGTGCCAGCAGGGTAACAGGGTCAGATACGCAGTATTTT. The J gene is TRBJ2-3, the V gene TRBV6-4; a possible D gene is TRBD1 (6 bases). Germline V gene data show CDR1 as MRHNA and CDR2 as SNTAGT. The CDR3 runs to 13 residues. V lost 6 bases and J lost 4, with 11 bases in between.

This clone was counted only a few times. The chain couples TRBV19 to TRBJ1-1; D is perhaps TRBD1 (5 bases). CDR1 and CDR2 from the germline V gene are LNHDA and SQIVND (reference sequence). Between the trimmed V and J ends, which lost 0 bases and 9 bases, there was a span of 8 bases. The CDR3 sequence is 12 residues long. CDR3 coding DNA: TGTGCCAGTAGTATAGATAAGGGGAAAGCTTTCTTT. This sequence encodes CASSIDKGKAFF.

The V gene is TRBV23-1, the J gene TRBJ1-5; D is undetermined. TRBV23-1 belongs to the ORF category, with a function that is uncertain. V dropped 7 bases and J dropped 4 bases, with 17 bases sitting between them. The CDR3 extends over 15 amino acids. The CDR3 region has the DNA TGCGCCAGCAAGGGAGTGGCCACGGGGAATCAGCCCCAGCATTTT. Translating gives CASKGVATGNQPQHF.